These 18 T cell receptor beta chains share one sample of origin, sequenced in a study of blood T cells in healthy people across ages. With a J-beta primer mix and a sample-barcoded 5' primer, a second PCR ran about 7 to 12 cycles. Each CDR3 protein is one row after TCRdb ran MiXCR on the 5' RACE reads. The table shows about 650,000 distinct CDR3 sequences, with 52% occurring only once. Sample: blood. These receptor sequences come from a woman of 80 years or more in good health.

This chain connects TRBV29-1 to TRBJ1-2, with a weak D call TRBD1 (6 bases). Between the trimmed V and J ends, which lost 4 bases and 4 bases, there was a span of 16 bases. CDR3 size: 14 residues. Looked up from germline, CDR1 is SQVTM and CDR2 is ANQGSEA. In nucleotides, the CDR3 is TGCAGCGTTGTTCGGGGGGCTGTTGGCTATGGCTACACCTTC. This sequence encodes CSVVRGAVGYGYTF.

This clonotype was detected a few times. A read error is possible here, since a much larger clone lies one base away. The J gene is TRBJ2-7, the V gene TRBV24-1, with D possibly being TRBD2 (6 bases). Trimming removed 10 bases at V and 7 bases at J, with 22 bases between. There are 14 residues in the CDR3. Germline V lookup: CDR1 KGHDR, CDR2 SFDVKD. CDR3: CATAAGLPRNEQYF. The CDR3 DNA sequence: TGTGCCACGGCGGCGGGGCTCCCTAGGAATGAGCAGTACTTC.

Note on this clonotype: A much bigger clone sits one base away, suggesting this may be a read error. The chain couples TRBV20-1 to TRBJ2-1; no clear D gene. V lost 3 bases and J lost 6, with 9 bases in between. Germline assignment: CDR1 DFQATT and CDR2 SNEGSKA (reference sequence). This CDR3 has 12 residues. The CDR3 DNA reads TGCAGTGCTAGTGTGTGTGTCAATGAGCAGTTCTTC. Residues: CSASVCVNEQFF.

A remark on this clonotype: A junction end diverges from the germline sequence, so it may reflect a read error. The V gene is TRBV29-1, the J gene TRBJ2-7, with D perhaps TRBD1 or TRBD2 (6 bases each). From germline, CDR1 is SQVTM and CDR2 ANQGSEA. The CDR3 length is 13 residues. CDR3 DNA: TGCAGCGTGGTCGCAGGGGACTCCGACGAGCAGTACTTC. This sequence encodes CSVVAGDSDEQYF.

This chain connects TRBV4-2 to TRBJ2-5, with D possibly being TRBD2 (6 bases). V lost 0 bases to trimming and J lost 0 bases, with 17 bases between them. Germline assignment: CDR1 LGHNA and CDR2 YNFKEQ. The CDR3 has 18 amino acids. The chain's CDR3 is CASSQDGARPGDQETQYF. The CDR3, as DNA: TGTGCCAGCAGCCAAGACGGGGCGCGTCCGGGAGACCAAGAGACCCAGTACTTC.

CDR3 nucleotides: TGTGCCAGCTCACCATCCAGGGACCCCTCTGGGGCCAACGTCCTGACTTTC. Translation gives CASSPSRDPSGANVLTF. V gene TRBV18 combines with J gene TRBJ2-6; D tentatively reads TRBD1 or TRBD2 (5 bases each). The germline CDR1 and CDR2 sequences are KGHSH and LQKENI. The CDR3 loop spans 17 amino acids. Trimming took off 2 bases at V and 0 bases at J, with 11 bases between the two ends.

V usage is TRBV27 and J usage is TRBJ2-7; perhaps TRBD2 as D (6 bases). This CDR3 is 14 amino acids long. The V gene lost 3 bases and the J gene lost 4 bases, with 13 bases spanning the gap. Germline assignment: CDR1 MNHEY and CDR2 SMNVEV (reference sequence). The CDR3 loop reads CASSFAGRQYEQYF. Written as DNA, the CDR3 is TGTGCCAGCAGTTTTGCGGGACGGCAATACGAGCAGTACTTC.

This clonotype was detected ten times or more. The J gene is TRBJ2-1, the V gene TRBV7-2, with D tentatively TRBD2 (5 bases). This CDR3 is built from 15 residues. Trimming stripped 1 base from V and 3 bases from J, with 10 bases between. Germline CDR1 is SGHTA and CDR2 is FQGNSA. This CDR3 is CASSLVGVVYNEQFF. CDR3 nucleotide sequence: TGTGCCAGCAGCTTAGTCGGGGTCGTCTACAATGAGCAGTTCTTC.

The chain combines TRBV5-1 with TRBJ2-1; 16 nucleotides match TRBD2. Germline CDR1 reads SGHRS; CDR2 reads YFSETQ. The CDR3 consists of 19 residues. The V and J ends lost 3 bases and 8 bases, in that order; junction bases with no gene match: 14. The chain's CDR3 is CASSSARGLAGGPNYEQFF. DNA of the CDR3: TGCGCCAGCAGCTCAGCAAGGGGACTAGCGGGAGGGCCGAACTATGAGCAGTTCTTC.

This clonotype showed up just a few times. V and J are TRBV6-5 and TRBJ1-1, with unresolved D. With 2 bases removed from V and 1 base from J, the gap between germline ends came to 8 bases. Germline V gene data show CDR1 as MNHEY and CDR2 as SVGAGI. This CDR3 is built from 14 residues. The CDR3 DNA sequence: TGTGCCAGCAGTTACGCCGCGGCGAACACTGAAGCTTTCTTT. It specifies CASSYAAANTEAFF.

About this clonotype itself: A much larger clonotype is one base distant, so this may be a read error. V usage is TRBV28 and J usage is TRBJ2-5; no definite D call. Trimming removed 5 bases from V and 0 bases from J, with 10 bases in between. This CDR3 is built from 14 residues. CDR1 and CDR2 (germline): MDHEN, SYDVKM. CDR3 sequence (DNA): TGTGCCAGCAGTCCATTCCGGGACCAAGAGACCCAGTACTTC. This translates into CASSPFRDQETQYF.

The chain carries TRBV30 and TRBJ1-5; D call uncertain. Germline CDR1 and CDR2: GTSNPN and SVGIG (reference sequence). V gave up 4 bases and J gave up 1 base, with 17 bases separating them. This CDR3 has 16 residues. The DNA for the CDR3 is TGTGCCTGGACCTCAAATCGGGTTCAGAGCAATCAGCCCCAGCATTTT. Translated, it gives CAWTSNRVQSNQPQHF.

This chain joins TRBV28 and TRBJ1-5; weak D call: TRBD1 (5 bases). The CDR3 sequence is 15 residues long. V lost 6 bases, J lost 3 bases, and 15 bases lay in between. CDR1 is MDHEN, CDR2 SYDVKM, per germline. CDR3 protein: CASSRATSDNQPQHF. The CDR3 nucleotides read TGTGCCAGCAGCAGGGCAACTTCGGACAATCAGCCCCAGCATTTT.

The gene calls are TRBV7-9 and TRBJ2-2, with D hard to call. V was pared by 6 bases and J by 1 base, with 9 bases between. The CDR3 is 14 amino acids. Germline V gene lookup returns CDR1 SEHNR and CDR2 FQNEAQ (reference sequence). CDR3 region: CASSPTLNTGELFF. CDR3 nucleotides: TGTGCCAGCAGTCCGACGTTGAACACCGGGGAGCTGTTTTTT.

This clonotype occurred once. The rearrangement uses TRBV6-1 and TRBJ2-7, with 12 bases that match TRBD1. The germline CDR1 and CDR2 sequences are MNHNS and SASEGT. The CDR3 is 17 amino acids. The V and J ends lost 8 bases and 4 bases, in that order; junction bases with no gene match: 15. The CDR3 DNA reads as TGTGCCAGCGGTCAAAAATGGGGGGACAGGGGGCTATACGAGCAGTACTTC. Protein: CASGQKWGDRGLYEQYF.

V usage is TRBV20-1 and J usage is TRBJ2-1; 14 bases match TRBD2. The assigned J gene may be wrong: the sequence end matches TRBJ2-7 better. The germline CDR1 and CDR2 sequences are DFQATT and SNEGSKA (reference sequence). CDR3 length equals 15 residues. CDR3 sequence reads: CSAQGTSGGYNEQYF. CDR3 DNA: TGCAGTGCTCAAGGGACTAGCGGGGGATACAATGAGCAGTACTTC.

Concerning this clonotype itself: At one boundary the junction diverges from the germline segment, which might be a read error. The chain uses TRBV12-3 or TRBV12-4 and TRBJ1-6; D is uncertain. This CDR3 spans 15 amino acids. This CDR3 reads CASSLRGAYYSSLHF. The CDR3 bases are TGTGCCAGCAGTCTCAGAGGAGCGTATTATTCATCCCTCCACTTT.

This clonotype was seen only a few times. This chain joins TRBV3-1 and TRBJ2-2, with D possibly being TRBD2 (5 bases). V lost 2 bases, J lost 7 bases, and 8 bases lay in between. The CDR3 extends over 13 amino acids. Germline CDR1 reads LGHDT; CDR2 reads YNNKEL (reference sequence). The CDR3: CASSQIGVGELFF. In DNA form, the CDR3 reads TGTGCCAGCAGCCAAATCGGGGTCGGGGAGCTGTTTTTT.